Listed below are T cell receptor beta chains from one sample, sequenced in a study of cytomegalovirus exposure and HLA in healthy donors. TCRdb's copy holds only in-frame clones and misses some; the assay was immunoSEQ multiplex PCR. The sample holds around 250,000 clones, around nine tenths seen once. The sequenced sample was PBMCs. All receptors come from a girl aged 2-10 years in good health and CMV-seronegative. Each CDR3 is given with its conserved first and last residue. D genes are given only for firm matches. Some rows mark clone size as missing; the rest say once, few, many or name a class of expanded clone.

v_gene	j_gene	d_gene	abundance	CDR3aa	CDR3nt
TRBV2	TRBJ1-2	.	.	CASGQGRDYGYTF	TGTGCCAGCGGTCAGGGTAGGGACTATGGCTACACCTTC
TRBV10-2	TRBJ2-7	.	once	CAVGLAVDEQYF	TGCGCCGTCGGCTTGGCGGTCGACGAGCAGTACTTC
TRBV5-1	TRBJ2-5	.	.	CASSLQESYYQETQYF	TGCGCCAGCAGCTTACAGGAATCATATTACCAAGAGACCCAGTACTTC
TRBV5-4	TRBJ2-2	.	.	CASLGGGGELFF	TGTGCCAGCTTGGGTGGAGGCGGGGAGCTGTTTTTT
TRBV2	TRBJ2-1	TRBD1	once	CASSEGTGGYNEQFF	TGTGCCAGCAGTGAAGGGACAGGGGGGTACAATGAGCAGTTCTTC
TRBV28	TRBJ1-2	TRBD1	.	CASRESRGPNYGYTF	TGTGCCAGCAGGGAATCCAGGGGGCCTAACTATGGCTACACCTTC
TRBV6-5	TRBJ2-2	.	.	CASSYSSGTGELFF	TGTGCCAGCAGTTACTCGTCAGGGACCGGGGAGCTGTTTTTT
TRBV6-1	TRBJ1-2	TRBD1	.	CASRDGRGISGYTF	TGTGCCAGCAGGGATGGCAGGGGGATAAGTGGCTACACCTTC
TRBV2	TRBJ2-3	.	.	CASSDLILANVPDTQYF	TGTGCCAGCAGTGATCTGATCCTAGCTAACGTTCCAGATACGCAGTATTTT
TRBV6-6	TRBJ2-2	TRBD2	once	CASSALAGEYTGELFF	TGTGCCAGCAGCGCACTAGCGGGGGAGTATACCGGGGAGCTGTTTTTT